The present T cell receptor beta chain was sequenced within a study of T cells in Graves' hyperthyroidism and ophthalmopathy. It was RNA transcripts that yielded the amplified TCR beta CDR3 regions. When the TCR CDR3 underwent first-round RT-PCR, the HTBI primer set was used. TCRdb re-called the multiplex PCR reads through MiXCR, storing one row per CDR3 protein. Of more than 450,000 distinct CDR3 sequences in the sample, around 15% were seen once. In its sample, this clonotype was seen many times. Its antigen remains unidentified. At one end the junction does not follow the germline gene, possibly because of a read error. PBMCs were collected from a 10 ml volume of fresh peripheral blood. Study-level findings and limits: The model anticipated ophthalmopathy a median about 6.5 months pre-onset.

CDR1 is SNHLY, CDR2 FYNNEI, per germline. The CDR3 extends over 15 amino acids. This TCR came from a woman aged 40-49 years with Graves' hyperthyroidism. This sequence joins TRBV2 and TRBJ2-1; TRBD1 aligns across 11 bases. The sequenced sample consisted of blood. Here the CDR3 DNA reads TGTGCCAGCAGAGAAGGGACAGGGGGTTACAATGAGCAGTTCTTC. It translates to CASREGTGGYNEQFF. Supplemented by reference TRBV2 and TRBJ2-1, the full variable domain reads EPEVTQTPSHQVTQMGQEVILRCVPISNHLYFYWYRQILGQKVEFLVSFYNNEISEKSEIFDDQFSVERPDGSNFTLKIRSTKLEDSAMYFCASREGTGGYNEQFFGPGTRLTVL.